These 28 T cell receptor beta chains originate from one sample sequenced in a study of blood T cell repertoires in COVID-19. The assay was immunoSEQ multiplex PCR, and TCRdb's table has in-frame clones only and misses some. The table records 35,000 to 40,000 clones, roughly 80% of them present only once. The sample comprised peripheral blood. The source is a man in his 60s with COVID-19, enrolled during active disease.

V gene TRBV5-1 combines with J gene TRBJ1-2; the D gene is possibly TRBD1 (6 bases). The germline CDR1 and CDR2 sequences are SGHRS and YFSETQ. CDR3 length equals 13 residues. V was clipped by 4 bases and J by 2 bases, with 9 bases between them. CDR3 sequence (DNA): TGCGCCAGCAGCGGACAGACGAACTATGGCTACACCTTC. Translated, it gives CASSGQTNYGYTF.

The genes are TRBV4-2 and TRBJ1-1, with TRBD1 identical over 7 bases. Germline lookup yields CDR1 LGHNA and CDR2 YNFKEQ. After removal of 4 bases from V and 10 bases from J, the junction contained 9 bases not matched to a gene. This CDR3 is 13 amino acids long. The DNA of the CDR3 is TGTGCCAGCAGCCGAAAACAGGGGCGTGTAGCTTTCTTT. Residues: CASSRKQGRVAFF.

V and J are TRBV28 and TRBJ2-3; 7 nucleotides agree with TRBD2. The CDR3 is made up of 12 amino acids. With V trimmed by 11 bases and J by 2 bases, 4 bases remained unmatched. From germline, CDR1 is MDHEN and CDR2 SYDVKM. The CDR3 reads CACGGNTDTQYF. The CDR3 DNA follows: TGTGCCTGCGGGGGAAACACAGATACGCAGTATTTT.

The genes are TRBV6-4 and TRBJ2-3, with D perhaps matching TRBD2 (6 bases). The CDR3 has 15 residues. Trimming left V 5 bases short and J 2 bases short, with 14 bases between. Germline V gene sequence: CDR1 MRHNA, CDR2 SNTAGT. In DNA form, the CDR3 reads TGTGCCAGCAGTCTGGGAGGAACACTCACAGATACGCAGTATTTT. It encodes CASSLGGTLTDTQYF.

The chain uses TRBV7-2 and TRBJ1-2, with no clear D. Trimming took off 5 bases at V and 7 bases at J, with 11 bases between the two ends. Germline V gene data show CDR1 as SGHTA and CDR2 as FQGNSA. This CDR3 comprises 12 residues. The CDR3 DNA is TGTGCCAGCAGCCCCCCCGTGTCTGGCTACACCTTC. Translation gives CASSPPVSGYTF.

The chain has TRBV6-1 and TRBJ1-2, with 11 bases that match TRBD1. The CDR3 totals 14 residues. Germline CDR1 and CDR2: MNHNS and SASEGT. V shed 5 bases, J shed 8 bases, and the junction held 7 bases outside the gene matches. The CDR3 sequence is CASSPGQGAWGYTF. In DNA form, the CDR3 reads TGTGCCAGCAGTCCAGGACAGGGGGCGTGGGGCTACACCTTC.

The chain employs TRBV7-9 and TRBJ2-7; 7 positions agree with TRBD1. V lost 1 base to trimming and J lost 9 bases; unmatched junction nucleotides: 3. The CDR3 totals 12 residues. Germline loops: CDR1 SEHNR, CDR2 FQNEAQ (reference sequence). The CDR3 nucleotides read TGTGCCAGCAGCTTAGGGGGGACAGCGCAGTACTTC. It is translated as CASSLGGTAQYF.

The CDR3 loop is CASSLGTGVSKNIQYF. CDR3 bases: TGCGCCAGCAGCTTGGGTACAGGGGTATCCAAAAACATTCAGTACTTC. The rearrangement joins TRBV5-1 to TRBJ2-4; 7 nucleotides match TRBD1. The CDR3 consists of 16 residues. Per the germline V gene, CDR1 is SGHRS and CDR2 is YFSETQ. V dropped 0 bases and J dropped 2; count of bases not matched to a gene: 5.

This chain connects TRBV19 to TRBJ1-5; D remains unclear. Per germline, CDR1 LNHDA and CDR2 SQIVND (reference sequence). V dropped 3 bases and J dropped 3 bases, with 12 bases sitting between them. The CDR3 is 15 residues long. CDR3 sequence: CASSIMGSYNQPQHF. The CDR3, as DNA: TGTGCCAGTAGTATTATGGGGAGCTACAATCAGCCCCAGCATTTT. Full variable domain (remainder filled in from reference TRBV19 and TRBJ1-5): DGGITQSPKYLFRKEGQNVTLSCEQNLNHDAMYWYRQDPGQGLRLIYYSQIVNDFQKGDIAEGYSVSREKKESFPLTVTSAQKNPTAFYLCASSIMGSYNQPQHFGDGTRLSIL.

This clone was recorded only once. CDR3: CASSLGQGFGEQYF. The CDR3 DNA follows: TGTGCCAGCAGTCTCGGACAGGGCTTCGGCGAGCAGTACTTC. The V call is TRBV28, the J call TRBJ2-7, with TRBD1 matching over 8 bases. V lost 5 bases and J lost 6; bases outside the gene matches: 9. The CDR3 is 14 amino acids. CDR1 and CDR2 (germline): MDHEN, SYDVKM.

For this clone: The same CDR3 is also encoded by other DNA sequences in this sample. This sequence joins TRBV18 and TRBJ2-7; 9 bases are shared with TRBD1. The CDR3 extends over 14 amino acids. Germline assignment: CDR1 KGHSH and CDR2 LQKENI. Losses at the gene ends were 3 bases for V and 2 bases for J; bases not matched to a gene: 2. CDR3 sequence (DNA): TGTGCCAGCTCACCGGGACAGGGTCCCTACGAGCAGTACTTC. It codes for CASSPGQGPYEQYF.

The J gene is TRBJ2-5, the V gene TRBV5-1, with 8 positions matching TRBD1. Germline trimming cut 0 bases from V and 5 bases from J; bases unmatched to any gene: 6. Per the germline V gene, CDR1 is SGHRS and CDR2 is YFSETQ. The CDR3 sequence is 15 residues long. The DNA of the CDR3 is TGCGCCAGCAGCTTGGCCGGGACAGGAGTGGAGACCCAGTACTTC. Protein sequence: CASSLAGTGVETQYF.

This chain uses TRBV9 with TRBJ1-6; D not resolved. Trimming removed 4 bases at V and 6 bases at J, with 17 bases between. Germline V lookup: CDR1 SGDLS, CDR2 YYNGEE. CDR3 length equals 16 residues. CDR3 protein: CASSNREGGTNSPLHF. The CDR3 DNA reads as TGTGCCAGCAGCAACCGAGAGGGCGGAACTAATTCACCCCTCCACTTT.

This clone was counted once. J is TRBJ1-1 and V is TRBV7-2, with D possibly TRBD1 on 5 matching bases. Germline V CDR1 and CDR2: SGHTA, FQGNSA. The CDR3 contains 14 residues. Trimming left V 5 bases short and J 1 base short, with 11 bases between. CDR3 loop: CASSPGHGNTEAFF. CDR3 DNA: TGTGCCAGCAGCCCTGGACATGGGAACACTGAAGCTTTCTTT.

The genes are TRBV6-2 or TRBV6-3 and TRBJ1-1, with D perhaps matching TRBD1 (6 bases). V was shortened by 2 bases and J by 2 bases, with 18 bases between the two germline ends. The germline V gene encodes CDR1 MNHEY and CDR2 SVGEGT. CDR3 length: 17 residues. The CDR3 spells CASSYLGGGTRNTEAFF. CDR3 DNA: TGTGCCAGCAGTTACCTCGGTGGGGGCACAAGAAACACTGAAGCTTTCTTT.

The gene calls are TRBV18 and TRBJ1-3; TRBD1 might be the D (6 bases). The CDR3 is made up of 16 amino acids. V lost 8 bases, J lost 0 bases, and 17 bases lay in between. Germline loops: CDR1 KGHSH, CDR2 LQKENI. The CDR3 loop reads CASANLDSSSGNTIYF. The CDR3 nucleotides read TGTGCCAGCGCAAACCTGGACAGTAGCTCTGGAAACACCATATATTTT.

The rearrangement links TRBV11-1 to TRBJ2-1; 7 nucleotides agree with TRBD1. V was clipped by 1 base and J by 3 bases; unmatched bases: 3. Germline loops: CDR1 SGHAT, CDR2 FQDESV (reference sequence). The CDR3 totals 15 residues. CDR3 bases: TGTGCCAGCAGCTTAGAGGGGACAGACTACAATGAGCAGTTCTTC. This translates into CASSLEGTDYNEQFF.

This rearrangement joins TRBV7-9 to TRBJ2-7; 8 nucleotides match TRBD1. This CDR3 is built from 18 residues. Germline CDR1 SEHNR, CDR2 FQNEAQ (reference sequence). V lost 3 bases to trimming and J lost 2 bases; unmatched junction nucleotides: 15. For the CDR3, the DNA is TGTGCCAGCAGCTTTCGACAGGGGCCGGGCCAATCAGCCTACGAGCAGTACTTC. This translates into CASSFRQGPGQSAYEQYF.

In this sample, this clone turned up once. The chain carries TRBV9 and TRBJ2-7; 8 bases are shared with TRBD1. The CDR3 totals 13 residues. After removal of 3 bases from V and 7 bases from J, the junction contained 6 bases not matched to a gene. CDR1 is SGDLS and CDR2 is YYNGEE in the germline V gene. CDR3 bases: TGTGCCAGCAGCGAGACAGGGGTCGGGGAGCAGTACTTC. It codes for CASSETGVGEQYF.

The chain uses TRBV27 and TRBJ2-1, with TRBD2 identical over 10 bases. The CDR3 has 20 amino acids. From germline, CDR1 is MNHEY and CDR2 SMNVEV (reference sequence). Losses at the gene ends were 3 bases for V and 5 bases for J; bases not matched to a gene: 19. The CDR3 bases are TGTGCCAGCAGTTTTGACAGGAGGAGGCTAGCGGGAGTCTCGGACAATGAGCAGTTCTTC. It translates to CASSFDRRRLAGVSDNEQFF.

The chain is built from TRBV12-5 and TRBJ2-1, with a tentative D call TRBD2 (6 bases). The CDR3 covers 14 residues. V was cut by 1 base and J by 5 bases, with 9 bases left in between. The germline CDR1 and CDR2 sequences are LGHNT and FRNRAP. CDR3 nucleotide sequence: TGTGCTAGTGGTTTGGCGGGGGTAGACAATGAGCAGTTCTTC. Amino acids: CASGLAGVDNEQFF.

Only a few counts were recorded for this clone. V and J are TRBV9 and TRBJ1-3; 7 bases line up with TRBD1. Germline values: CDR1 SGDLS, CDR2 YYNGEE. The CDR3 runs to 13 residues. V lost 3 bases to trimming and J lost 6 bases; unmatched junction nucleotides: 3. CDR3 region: CASSGGTENTIYF. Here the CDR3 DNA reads TGTGCCAGCAGCGGCGGGACAGAAAACACCATATATTTT.

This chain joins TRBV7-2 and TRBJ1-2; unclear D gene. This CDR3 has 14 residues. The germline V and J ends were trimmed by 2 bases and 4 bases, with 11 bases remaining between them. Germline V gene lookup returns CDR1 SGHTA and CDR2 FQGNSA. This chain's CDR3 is CASSLYSEPYGYTF. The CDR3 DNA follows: TGTGCCAGCAGCTTATACTCCGAGCCCTATGGCTACACCTTC.

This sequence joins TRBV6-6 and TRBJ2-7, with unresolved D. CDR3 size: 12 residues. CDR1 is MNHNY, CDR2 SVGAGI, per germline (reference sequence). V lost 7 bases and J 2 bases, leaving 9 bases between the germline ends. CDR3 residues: CASISRTYEQYF. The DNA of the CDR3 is TGTGCCAGCATTTCTAGGACCTACGAGCAGTACTTC.

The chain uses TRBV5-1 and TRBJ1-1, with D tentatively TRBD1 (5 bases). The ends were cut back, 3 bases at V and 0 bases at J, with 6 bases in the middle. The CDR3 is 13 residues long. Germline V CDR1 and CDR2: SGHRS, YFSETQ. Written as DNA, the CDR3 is TGCGCCAGCAGCTCACAGGTGAACACTGAAGCTTTCTTT. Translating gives CASSSQVNTEAFF. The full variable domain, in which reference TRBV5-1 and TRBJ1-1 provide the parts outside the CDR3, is KAGVTQTPRYLIKTRGQQVTLSCSPISGHRSVSWYQQTPGQGLQFLFEYFSETQRNKGNFPGRFSGRQFSNSRSEMNVSTLELGDSALYLCASSSQVNTEAFFGQGTRLTVV.

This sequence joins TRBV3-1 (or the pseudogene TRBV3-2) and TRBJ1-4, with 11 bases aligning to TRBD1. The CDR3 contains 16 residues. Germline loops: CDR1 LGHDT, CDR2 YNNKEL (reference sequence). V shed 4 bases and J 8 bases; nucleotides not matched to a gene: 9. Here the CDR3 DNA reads TGTGCCAGCAGCCCTCAGGGACAGGGGGGCCTCGAAAAACTGTTTTTT. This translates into CASSPQGQGGLEKLFF.

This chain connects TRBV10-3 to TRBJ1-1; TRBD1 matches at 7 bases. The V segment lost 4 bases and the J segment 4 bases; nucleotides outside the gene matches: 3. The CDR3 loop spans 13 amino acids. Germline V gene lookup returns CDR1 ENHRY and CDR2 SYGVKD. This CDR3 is CAISGQGGTEAFF. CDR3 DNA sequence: TGTGCCATCAGTGGACAGGGAGGCACTGAAGCTTTCTTT.

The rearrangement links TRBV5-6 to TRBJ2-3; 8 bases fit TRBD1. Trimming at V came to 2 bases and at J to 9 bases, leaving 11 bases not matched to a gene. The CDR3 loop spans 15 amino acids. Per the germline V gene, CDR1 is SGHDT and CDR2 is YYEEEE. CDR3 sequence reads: CASSFQGAGQGTQYF. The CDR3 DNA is TGTGCCAGCAGCTTCCAGGGGGCGGGCCAAGGGACGCAGTATTTT.